A single sample is the source of the 24 T cell receptor beta chains below, sequenced in a study of blood T cells in healthy people across ages. It was with a sample-barcoded 5' primer and a J-beta primer mix that a second PCR of roughly 7 to 12 cycles was run. Each CDR3 protein is one row after TCRdb ran MiXCR on the 5' RACE reads. The table shows 980,000 or so distinct CDR3 sequences, with roughly 52% occurring only once. Sequencing input: blood. All receptors come from a man aged 25-45 years in good health.

This chain links TRBV27 with TRBJ2-5; TRBD2 matches at 10 bases. With the DNA end fitting TRBJ2-7 better, the J assignment may be wrong. The CDR3 runs 13 residues. Germline loops: CDR1 MNHEY, CDR2 SMNVEV (reference sequence). The CDR3, as DNA: TGTGCCAGTAAACTAGCGGGGAAGGTCGAGCAGTACTTC. Translated: CASKLAGKVEQYF.

Concerning this clonotype itself: This clone may be a read error of a much larger clone one base away. The chain has TRBV24-1 and TRBJ2-5; no definite D call. Germline CDR1 and CDR2: KGHDR and SFDVKD. The length of the CDR3 is 13 residues. CDR3 sequence: CATIPSRREAQYF. The CDR3 nucleotides are TGTGCCACCATTCCCTCCCGACGAGAGGCCCAGTACTTC.

This clonotype was seen a handful of times. The V call is TRBV10-3, the J call TRBJ2-1; the D is unclear. This CDR3 is 12 amino acids long. Germline CDR1 ENHRY, CDR2 SYGVKD. The ends were cut back, 6 bases at V and 7 bases at J, with 10 bases in the middle. CDR3 DNA sequence: TGTGCCATCAGCTCTCTAGGGAATGAGCAGTTCTTC. It translates to CAISSLGNEQFF.

The rearrangement uses TRBV4-3 and TRBJ1-1; D call uncertain. The CDR3 extends over 15 amino acids. Trimming stripped 0 bases from V and 1 base from J, with 9 bases between. Looked up from germline, CDR1 is LGHNA and CDR2 is YSLEER. CDR3 sequence: CASSQDPASNTEAFF. In nucleotides, the CDR3 is TGCGCCAGCAGCCAAGACCCGGCCTCGAACACTGAAGCTTTCTTT.

The V gene is TRBV7-9, the J gene TRBJ1-2; 7 bases align to TRBD1. There are 16 residues in the CDR3. V shed 6 bases and J 6 bases; nucleotides not matched to a gene: 16. Germline loops: CDR1 SEHNR, CDR2 FQNEAQ (reference sequence). In DNA form, the CDR3 reads TGTGCCAGCAGACCCCAACTCGACAGGGTATCGGATGGCTACACCTTC. This codes for CASRPQLDRVSDGYTF.

Comments on this clonotype: One base away lies a much larger clone, so this may be a sequencing read error. The V and J genes are TRBV6-5 and TRBJ2-7; TRBD1 aligns across 10 bases. Germline lookup yields CDR1 MNHEY and CDR2 SVGAGI. V lost 4 bases, J lost 3 bases, and 6 bases stayed unmatched. The CDR3 is 15 residues long. The CDR3 loop is CASSSLGQGHYEQYF. DNA for the CDR3: TGTGCCAGCAGTTCGCTGGGACAGGGGCACTACGAGCAGTACTTC.

The J gene is TRBJ2-6, the V gene TRBV27; D not resolved. CDR1 and CDR2 from the germline V gene are MNHEY and SMNVEV (reference sequence). There are 17 residues in the CDR3. The V gene lost 5 bases and the J gene lost 0 bases, with 14 bases spanning the gap. This CDR3 is CASSLSEFFSGANVLTF. DNA of the CDR3: TGTGCCAGCAGTCTCTCCGAGTTCTTCTCTGGGGCCAACGTCCTGACTTTC.

Only a few counts were recorded for this clonotype. Written as DNA, the CDR3 is TGTGCCAGCAGCGACGGACTAGCCATGGAGCAGTACTTC. As protein: CASSDGLAMEQYF. V and J are TRBV9 and TRBJ2-5; TRBD2 aligns across 8 bases. The CDR3 spans 13 residues. The J segment lost 11 bases and the V segment lost 3 bases, leaving 9 bases of the junction unmatched. Germline V gene sequence: CDR1 SGDLS, CDR2 YYNGEE.

The chain links TRBV7-9 to TRBJ2-5; tentatively, D is TRBD1 (6 bases). From germline, CDR1 is SEHNR and CDR2 FQNEAQ (reference sequence). Trimming stripped 10 bases from V and 5 bases from J, with 17 bases between. CDR3 size: 13 residues. In nucleotides, the CDR3 is TGTGCCACCGACCAGGGGTCCAGTGAGACCCAGTACTTC. As protein: CATDQGSSETQYF.

The J gene is TRBJ2-3, the V gene TRBV12-3 or TRBV12-4, with 8 bases fitting TRBD1. V shed 5 bases, J shed 4 bases, and the junction held 8 bases outside the gene matches. The CDR3 runs 15 residues. The CDR3 spells CASSPGGRTADTQYF. The CDR3 region has the DNA TGTGCCAGCAGTCCAGGGGGCCGGACCGCAGATACGCAGTATTTT.

This clonotype has a handful of counts. The chain links TRBV9 to TRBJ2-7; no clear D. V gave up 0 bases and J gave up 5 bases, with 6 bases separating them. Germline V gene sequence: CDR1 SGDLS, CDR2 YYNGEE. The length of the CDR3 is 12 residues. The CDR3 DNA sequence: TGTGCCAGCAGCGTAGAAGGCCACGAGCAGTACTTC. It translates to CASSVEGHEQYF.

This chain uses TRBV29-1 with TRBJ2-5, with a weak D call TRBD2 (5 bases). The ends were cut back, 4 bases at V and 11 bases at J, with 17 bases in the middle. This CDR3 spans 12 amino acids. Germline values: CDR1 SQVTM, CDR2 ANQGSEA. CDR3 coding DNA: TGCAGCGTTGGATCGGGGTCGGTAGAGCAGTACTTC. Translated, it gives CSVGSGSVEQYF.

The chain combines TRBV4-1 with TRBJ2-4; D may correspond to TRBD1 or TRBD2 (6 bases each). The J call may be wrong; the DNA end is better matched by TRBJ2-7. In germline, CDR1 is MGHRA, CDR2 YSYEKL. This CDR3 comprises 15 residues. CDR3 nucleotides: TGCGCCAGCAGCCAACCGTTTATGGGGGGCGACGAGCAGTACTTC. This gives the protein CASSQPFMGGDEQYF.

The V and J genes are TRBV6-5 and TRBJ2-6, with no clear D. This CDR3 spans 16 amino acids. Trimming took off 6 bases at V and 0 bases at J, with 12 bases between the two ends. Looked up from germline, CDR1 is MNHEY and CDR2 is SVGAGI. The DNA for the CDR3 is TGTGCCAGCAGCCTACACTCCGGCTCTGGGGCCAACGTCCTGACTTTC. Protein product: CASSLHSGSGANVLTF.

The V and J genes are TRBV28 and TRBJ1-2, with D tentatively TRBD1 (6 bases). Germline V gives CDR1 MDHEN, CDR2 SYDVKM. V lost 4 bases, J lost 2 bases, and 17 bases lay in between. This CDR3 spans 16 amino acids. CDR3 in DNA: TGTGCCAGCAGTTCGCTAGGTCGGGGGGGCAACTATGGCTACACCTTC. Residues: CASSSLGRGGNYGYTF.

This clonotype has more than one count but fewer than ten. V usage is TRBV7-2 and J usage is TRBJ2-6; 9 nucleotides line up with TRBD1. The germline CDR1 and CDR2 sequences are SGHTA and FQGNSA. The CDR3 runs 16 residues. With 3 bases clipped from V and 8 bases from J, the junction kept 8 bases outside the gene matches. The CDR3 DNA follows: TGTGCCAGCAGCTTGGGGACAGGGAGGTTTTCCAACGTCCTGACTTTC. Its protein is CASSLGTGRFSNVLTF.

The chain couples TRBV3-1 to TRBJ2-3; 8 bases are shared with TRBD1. J lost 0 bases, V lost 4 bases, and 3 bases had no gene match. The CDR3 extends over 15 amino acids. From germline, CDR1 is LGHDT and CDR2 YNNKEL (reference sequence). CDR3 protein: CASSRRTGSTDTQYF. Here the CDR3 DNA reads TGTGCCAGCAGCCGACGGACAGGGAGCACAGATACGCAGTATTTT.

V usage is TRBV20-1 and J usage is TRBJ1-2, with TRBD1 identical over 11 bases. This CDR3 is 14 amino acids long. The ends lost 3 bases at V and 5 bases at J; junction bases unmatched: 5. The germline V gene has CDR1 DFQATT and CDR2 SNEGSKA (reference sequence). The CDR3 protein is CSARVGQGEYGYTF. The CDR3 DNA reads TGCAGTGCTAGGGTGGGACAGGGGGAGTATGGCTACACCTTC.

The V and J genes are TRBV12-3 or TRBV12-4 and TRBJ2-1; a weak D match, TRBD2 (5 bases). The CDR3 extends over 14 amino acids. The V gene lost 6 bases and the J gene lost 5 bases, with 14 bases spanning the gap. The DNA for the CDR3 is TGTGCCAGCAGCCGACACTCCGGGGACAATGAGCAGTTCTTC. It specifies CASSRHSGDNEQFF.

This clonotype appeared many times. This chain joins TRBV5-1 and TRBJ2-7, with D perhaps matching TRBD1 (5 bases). CDR1 and CDR2 (germline): SGHRS, YFSETQ. The CDR3 loop spans 17 amino acids. V was shortened by 0 bases and J by 2 bases, with 18 bases between the two germline ends. The CDR3 DNA follows: TGCGCCAGCAGCTTGGAGGGCTCAGGGTTTAGGACCTACGAGCAGTACTTC. Its protein is CASSLEGSGFRTYEQYF. The full variable domain, in which reference TRBV5-1 and TRBJ2-7 provide the parts outside the CDR3, is KAGVTQTPRYLIKTRGQQVTLSCSPISGHRSVSWYQQTPGQGLQFLFEYFSETQRNKGNFPGRFSGRQFSNSRSEMNVSTLELGDSALYLCASSLEGSGFRTYEQYFGPGTRLTVT.

This clonotype came up many times. This chain connects TRBV4-3 to TRBJ2-1, with 9 nucleotides matching TRBD2. In germline, CDR1 is LGHNA, CDR2 YSLEER. V was clipped by 4 bases and J by 5 bases; unmatched bases: 12. CDR3 length: 17 residues. The CDR3 protein is CASSRERGDFADNEQFF. CDR3 sequence (DNA): TGCGCCAGCAGCCGAGAGCGGGGGGACTTCGCCGACAATGAGCAGTTCTTC.

This sequence joins TRBV7-2 and TRBJ2-1, with unresolved D. This CDR3 is 13 amino acids long. Germline values: CDR1 SGHTA, CDR2 FQGNSA. V was trimmed by 4 bases and J by 7 bases, leaving 11 bases between them. The CDR3 bases are TGTGCCAGCAGCTCCCAAGCATTAAATGAGCAGTTCTTC. As protein: CASSSQALNEQFF.

The chain recombines TRBV4-2 with TRBJ1-1; D is perhaps TRBD1 (5 bases). Between the trimmed V and J ends, which lost 4 bases and 1 base, there was a span of 13 bases. Germline V CDR1 and CDR2: LGHNA, YNFKEQ. The CDR3 runs to 15 residues. The CDR3 spells CASSPGGGENTEAFF. The CDR3 DNA is TGTGCCAGCAGCCCGGGAGGAGGGGAGAACACTGAAGCTTTCTTT.

CDR3 loop: CASSYGQGVVPEAFF. The CDR3 bases are TGTGCCAGCAGTTACGGACAGGGCGTGGTCCCCGAAGCTTTCTTT. The rearrangement joins TRBV6-5 to TRBJ1-1, with 8 bases that match TRBD1. Germline CDR1 reads MNHEY; CDR2 reads SVGAGI. Trimming took 2 bases from V and 8 from J; bases not matched to a gene: 10. The CDR3 is 15 residues long.